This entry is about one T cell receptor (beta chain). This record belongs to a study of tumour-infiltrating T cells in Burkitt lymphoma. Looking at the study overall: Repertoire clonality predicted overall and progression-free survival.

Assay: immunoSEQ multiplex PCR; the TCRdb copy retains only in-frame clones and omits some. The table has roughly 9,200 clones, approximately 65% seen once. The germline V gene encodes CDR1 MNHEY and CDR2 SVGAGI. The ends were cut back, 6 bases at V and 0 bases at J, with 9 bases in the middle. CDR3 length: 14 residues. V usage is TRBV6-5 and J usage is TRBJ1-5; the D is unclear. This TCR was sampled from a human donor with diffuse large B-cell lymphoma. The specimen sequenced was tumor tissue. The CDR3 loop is CASRELLSNQPQHF. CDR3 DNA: TGTGCCAGCAGAGAACTGCTTAGCAATCAGCCCCAGCATTTT.